Below, 25 T cell receptor beta chains from the same sample are listed, as sequenced in a study of T cell repertoires and leukemia-associated antigens. In TCRdb, the 5' RACE reads were re-called with MiXCR into one record per CDR3 protein. The sample has around 12,000 distinct CDR3 sequences, more than 40% seen once. Antigens of these TCRs are unknown. The sequenced sample consisted of CD3+ T cells sorted from blood and cultured. The receptors were gathered from a female donor in good health.

The rearrangement links TRBV30 to TRBJ2-7; D uncertain. In germline, CDR1 is GTSNPN, CDR2 SVGIG (reference sequence). V lost 2 bases and J lost 5, with 13 bases in between. The CDR3 spans 13 residues. CDR3 sequence (DNA): TGTGCCTGGAGTCAAGCCACTGGAAACGAGCAGTACTTC. It yields the protein CAWSQATGNEQYF.

This chain links TRBV11-3 with TRBJ2-1; D could derive from TRBD1 or TRBD2 (5 bases each). V was trimmed by 1 base and J by 9 bases, leaving 7 bases between them. Germline CDR1 is SGHNT and CDR2 is YENEEA. The CDR3 contains 12 residues. The CDR3 DNA sequence: TGTGCCAGCAGCTTAGCTGGGGGTGAGCAGTTCTTC. Its translation: CASSLAGGEQFF.

Details on this clonotype: At one end the junction does not follow the germline gene, possibly because of a read error. The chain recombines TRBV7-6 with TRBJ1-1, with D unclear. CDR1 and CDR2 (germline): SGHVS, FNYEAQ. The CDR3 extends over 13 amino acids. DNA of the CDR3: TGTGCCTGCAGCCCGGTAATAGGTACTGGAGCTTTCTTT. Amino acid sequence: CACSPVIGTGAFF.

This clonotype showed up just a few times. This chain joins TRBV20-1 and TRBJ2-4; unclear D gene. The CDR3 is made up of 14 amino acids. Trimming cost V 0 bases and J 6 bases, with 12 bases left between them. CDR1 is DFQATT, CDR2 SNEGSKA, per germline (reference sequence). In DNA form, the CDR3 reads TGCAGTGCTAGAGATACTCGGCGGCCAAACATTCAGTACTTC. This codes for CSARDTRRPNIQYF.

The rearrangement uses TRBV6-1 and TRBJ2-2, with D perhaps TRBD2 (5 bases). This CDR3 is 13 amino acids long. Per the germline V gene, CDR1 is MNHNS and CDR2 is SASEGT. V lost 6 bases to trimming and J lost 5 bases, with 10 bases between them. The CDR3 protein is CASRGSGTGELFF. In DNA form, the CDR3 reads TGTGCCAGCAGGGGAAGCGGTACCGGGGAGCTGTTTTTT.

There are a few counts of this clonotype. As DNA, the CDR3 is TGCAGTGGCACTAGCGGGAGGCTTTATGACATTCAGTACTTC. Its translation is CSGTSGRLYDIQYF. The chain combines TRBV20-1 with TRBJ2-4; 12 bases align to TRBD2. Per germline, CDR1 DFQATT and CDR2 SNEGSKA (reference sequence). Trimming at V came to 7 bases and at J to 8 bases, leaving 9 bases not matched to a gene. CDR3 length equals 14 residues.

V and J are TRBV30 and TRBJ2-2, with unresolved D. Germline V gene sequence: CDR1 GTSNPN, CDR2 SVGIG (reference sequence). This CDR3 has 11 amino acids. V lost 5 bases and J 3 bases, leaving 4 bases between the germline ends. The CDR3 sequence is CAWFYTGELFF. The CDR3 DNA is TGTGCCTGGTTTTACACCGGGGAGCTGTTTTTT.

The V call is TRBV12-3 or TRBV12-4, the J call TRBJ2-5; 7 bases are a match to TRBD1. The V segment lost 8 bases and the J segment 5 bases; nucleotides outside the gene matches: 8. The CDR3 is 13 amino acids. The CDR3 here is CASGPSGQETQYF. The CDR3 region has the DNA TGTGCCAGCGGTCCGTCGGGACAGGAGACCCAGTACTTC.

The V gene is TRBV7-2, the J gene TRBJ2-2; tentatively, D is TRBD1 (6 bases). The CDR3 has 17 amino acids. V shed 4 bases and J shed 5 bases, with 20 bases lying between them. CDR1 is SGHTA and CDR2 is FQGNSA in the germline V gene. In DNA, the CDR3 is TGTGCCAGCAGCTCAGGGGCAGAGGGGTTGGGGACCGGGGAGCTGTTTTTT. Its translation is CASSSGAEGLGTGELFF.

V gene TRBV20-1 combines with J gene TRBJ2-7, with 13 bases that match TRBD2. This CDR3 is built from 19 residues. V lost 5 bases to trimming and J lost 3 bases; unmatched junction nucleotides: 19. Germline V gene lookup returns CDR1 DFQATT and CDR2 SNEGSKA (reference sequence). CDR3: CSAEVLSGTSGARVYEQYF. The DNA for the CDR3 is TGCAGTGCTGAGGTCTTATCAGGGACTAGCGGGGCTAGGGTCTACGAGCAGTACTTC.

This clonotype appeared many times. The rearrangement links TRBV24-1 to TRBJ2-1, with D perhaps TRBD1 (5 bases). Between the trimmed V and J ends, which lost 4 bases and 12 bases, there was a span of 12 bases. The CDR3 sequence is 12 residues long. Germline assignment: CDR1 KGHDR and CDR2 SFDVKD. The DNA for the CDR3 is TGTGCCACCAGTGACCCAGGGTTGGGGCAGTTCTTC. As protein: CATSDPGLGQFF.

The gene calls are TRBV20-1 and TRBJ2-5; 10 bases agree with TRBD2. V lost 6 bases and J lost 3; bases outside the gene matches: 7. The germline CDR1 and CDR2 sequences are DFQATT and SNEGSKA (reference sequence). CDR3 length: 14 residues. The CDR3 reads CSAKSGRAEETQYF. In DNA form, the CDR3 reads TGCAGTGCCAAAAGCGGGAGGGCCGAAGAGACCCAGTACTTC.

This clonotype is labeled as medium-sized. The chain uses TRBV5-5 and TRBJ1-2, with D uncertain. V dropped 1 base and J dropped 7 bases, with 5 bases sitting between them. From germline, CDR1 is SGHKS and CDR2 YYEKEE (reference sequence). There are 11 residues in the CDR3. The CDR3 here is CASSLSFGYTF. In nucleotides, the CDR3 is TGTGCCAGCAGCTTGTCTTTTGGCTACACCTTC.

A remark on this clonotype: A read error may account for a junction end that differs from germline. The chain is built from TRBV5-1 and TRBJ2-4; D is undetermined. Per germline, CDR1 SGHRS and CDR2 YFSETQ. CDR3 length: 16 residues. The CDR3 protein is CASSLDTLRAGNIRYF. DNA of the CDR3: TGCGCCAGCAGCTTGGACACCCTCCGGGCAGGAAACATTCGGTACTTC. The variable domain in full, completed from reference TRBV5-1 and TRBJ2-4, reads KAGVTQTPRYLIKTRGQQVTLSCSPISGHRSVSWYQQTPGQGLQFLFEYFSETQRNKGNFPGRFSGRQFSNSRSEMNVSTLELGDSALYLCASSLDTLRAGNIRYFGAGTRLSVL.

The chain has TRBV20-1 and TRBJ2-7; no definite D call. The CDR3 spans 15 residues. V gave up 1 base and J gave up 2 bases, with 15 bases separating them. Germline V CDR1 and CDR2: DFQATT, SNEGSKA (reference sequence). CDR3 DNA sequence: TGCAGTGCTAGAGCCCCGGTGGGCCCGACCTACGAGCAGTACTTC. Protein: CSARAPVGPTYEQYF.

On this clonotype itself: Relative to the germline gene, one junction end is altered; a read error may explain this. V is TRBV10-3 and J is TRBJ2-1; TRBD1 might be the D (5 bases). The CDR3 is 18 residues long. Germline assignment: CDR1 ENHRY and CDR2 SYGVKD. The DNA for the CDR3 is TGTGCCATCAGCGACCAGGGTAGTCGGAAAAGCTCCTACAATGAGCAGCTCTTC. Its translation: CAISDQGSRKSSYNEQLF.

This clonotype is labeled medium-sized. The chain couples TRBV20-1 to TRBJ2-1, with unresolved D. The CDR3 loop spans 15 amino acids. V lost 0 bases, J lost 0 bases, and 9 bases lay in between. The V gene's germline CDR1 is DFQATT and CDR2 SNEGSKA (reference sequence). The CDR3: CSARDPPSSYNEQFF. DNA for the CDR3: TGCAGTGCTAGAGACCCACCCAGCTCCTACAATGAGCAGTTCTTC.

This clonotype was found a few times. V usage is TRBV7-2 and J usage is TRBJ2-3; D is uncertain. CDR1 is SGHTA, CDR2 FQGNSA, per germline. The V and J ends lost 5 bases and 6 bases respectively, with 9 bases between them. This CDR3 comprises 12 residues. The CDR3 region has the DNA TGTGCCAGCAGCCGGGTGGCGGATACGCAGTATTTT. Residues: CASSRVADTQYF.

This clonotype occurred many times. This chain uses TRBV11-2 with TRBJ2-3; D gene ambiguous. This CDR3 spans 14 amino acids. In germline, CDR1 is SGHAT, CDR2 FQNNGV. The V and J ends lost 0 bases and 2 bases respectively, with 6 bases between them. This CDR3 is CASSLDWLTDTQYF. The CDR3 DNA follows: TGTGCCAGCAGCTTAGATTGGCTCACAGATACGCAGTATTTT. The whole variable domain, remainder taken from reference TRBV11-2 and TRBJ2-3, is EAGVAQSPRYKIIEKRQSVAFWCNPISGHATLYWYQQILGQGPKLLIQFQNNGVVDDSQLPKDRFSAERLKGVDSTLKIQPAKLEDSAVYLCASSLDWLTDTQYFGPGTRLTVL.

By share, this clonotype counts as medium-sized. The rearrangement joins TRBV25-1 to TRBJ2-5; either TRBD1 or TRBD2 may supply D (5 bases each). Germline CDR1 and CDR2: MGHDK and SYGVNS. The V end was cut by 2 bases, the J end by 3 bases, with 10 bases between. The CDR3 spans 14 residues. DNA of the CDR3: TGTGCCAGCAGTGAAGGGGGTGTAAAAGAGACCCAGTACTTC. It encodes CASSEGGVKETQYF.

About this clonotype itself: The CDR3 ends on some other residue instead of the conserved phenylalanine or tryptophan, so this is likely a read error. The chain carries TRBV11-2 and TRBJ2-1, with D possibly matching TRBD2 (6 bases). Germline-derived CDR1 and CDR2 are SGHAT and FQNNGV. The CDR3 covers 11 residues. V lost 6 bases and J 8 bases, leaving 8 bases between the germline ends. The chain's CDR3 is CASRRGDEQFI. The DNA of the CDR3 is TGTGCCAGCAGACGCGGGGATGAGCAGTTCATC.

This chain uses TRBV5-1 with TRBJ2-2; 8 bases line up with TRBD1. Germline V CDR1 and CDR2: SGHRS, YFSETQ. The CDR3 spans 15 residues. Germline trimming cut 6 bases from V and 1 base from J; bases unmatched to any gene: 5. CDR3 nucleotide sequence: TGCGCCAGCAAGCAGGGGGCACAGAACACCGGGGAGCTGTTTTTT. This codes for CASKQGAQNTGELFF.

J is TRBJ2-4 and V is TRBV27; maybe TRBD1 (5 bases). The CDR3 sequence is 14 residues long. V dropped 4 bases and J dropped 4 bases, with 11 bases sitting between them. CDR1 is MNHEY and CDR2 is SMNVEV in the germline V gene (reference sequence). In DNA, the CDR3 is TGTGCCAGCAGTTATGGCCAGGGTAAAAACATTCAGTACTTC. It specifies CASSYGQGKNIQYF.

At least ten counts were recorded for this clonotype. A junction end diverges from the germline sequence, so it may reflect a read error. The chain uses TRBV5-1 and TRBJ2-5; possibly TRBD1 for D (6 bases). Looked up from germline, CDR1 is SGHRS and CDR2 is YFSETQ. The CDR3 contains 14 residues. The CDR3 protein is CSSSIQGNQETQYF. CDR3 DNA sequence: TGCTCCAGCAGCATACAGGGAAACCAAGAGACCCAGTACTTC.

Points on this clonotype: One junction end disagrees with the germline gene, perhaps due to a read error. This rearrangement joins TRBV7-9 to TRBJ2-1; 8 bases are a match to TRBD2. The CDR3 is 15 residues long. Looked up from germline, CDR1 is SEHNR and CDR2 is FQNEAQ (reference sequence). CDR3 region: CAGSFSGTSYNEQFF. The DNA for the CDR3 is TGTGCCGGCAGTTTCTCCGGGACTAGCTACAATGAGCAGTTCTTC.